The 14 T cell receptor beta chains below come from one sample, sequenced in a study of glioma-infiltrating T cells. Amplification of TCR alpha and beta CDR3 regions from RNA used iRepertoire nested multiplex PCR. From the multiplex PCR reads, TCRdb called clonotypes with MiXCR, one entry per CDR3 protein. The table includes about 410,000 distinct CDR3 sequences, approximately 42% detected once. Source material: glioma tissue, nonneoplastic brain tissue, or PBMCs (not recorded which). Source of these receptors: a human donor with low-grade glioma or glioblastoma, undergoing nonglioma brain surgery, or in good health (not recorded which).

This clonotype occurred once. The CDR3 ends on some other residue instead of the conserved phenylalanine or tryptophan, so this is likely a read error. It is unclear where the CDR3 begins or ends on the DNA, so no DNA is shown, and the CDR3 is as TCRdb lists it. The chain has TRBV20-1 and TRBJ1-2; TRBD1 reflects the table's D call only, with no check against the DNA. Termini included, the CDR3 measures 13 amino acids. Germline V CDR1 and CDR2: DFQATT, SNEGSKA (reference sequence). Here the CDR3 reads CSAFDRGDYGYTC.

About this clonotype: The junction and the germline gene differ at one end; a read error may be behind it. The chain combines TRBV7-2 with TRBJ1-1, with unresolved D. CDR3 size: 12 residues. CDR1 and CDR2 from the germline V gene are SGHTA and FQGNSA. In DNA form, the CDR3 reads TGCGCCAGCAGGCAAGAAAACACTGAAGCTTTCTTT. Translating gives CASRQENTEAFF.

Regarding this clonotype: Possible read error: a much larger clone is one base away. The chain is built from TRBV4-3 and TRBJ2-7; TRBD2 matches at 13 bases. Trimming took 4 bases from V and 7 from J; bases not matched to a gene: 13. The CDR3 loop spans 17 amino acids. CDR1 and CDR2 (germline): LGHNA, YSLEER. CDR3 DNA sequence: TGCGCCAGCAGCCCCCGGACTAGCGGGAGTTCCTACAATGAGCAGTACTTC. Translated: CASSPRTSGSSYNEQYF.

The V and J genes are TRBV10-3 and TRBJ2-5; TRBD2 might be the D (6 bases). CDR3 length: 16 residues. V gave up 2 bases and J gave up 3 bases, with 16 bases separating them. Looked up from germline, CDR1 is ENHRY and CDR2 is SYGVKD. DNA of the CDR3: TGTGCCATCAGTGAGCCCCCACCTAGCGACAAAGAGACCCAGTACTTC. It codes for CAISEPPPSDKETQYF.

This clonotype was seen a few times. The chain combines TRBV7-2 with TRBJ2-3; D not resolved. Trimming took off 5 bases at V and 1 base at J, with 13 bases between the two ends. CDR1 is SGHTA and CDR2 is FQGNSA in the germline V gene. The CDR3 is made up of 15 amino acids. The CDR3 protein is CASSPLQFRTDTQYF. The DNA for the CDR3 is TGTGCCAGCAGCCCTCTACAGTTTCGCACAGATACGCAGTATTTT.

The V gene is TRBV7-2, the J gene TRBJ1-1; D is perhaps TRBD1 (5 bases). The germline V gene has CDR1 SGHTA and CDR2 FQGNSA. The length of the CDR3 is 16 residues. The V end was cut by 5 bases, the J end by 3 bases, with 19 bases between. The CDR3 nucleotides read TGTGCCAGCAGCCGCCGGGGGGGAGGGGTGGACACTGAAGCTTTCTTT. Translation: CASSRRGGGVDTEAFF.

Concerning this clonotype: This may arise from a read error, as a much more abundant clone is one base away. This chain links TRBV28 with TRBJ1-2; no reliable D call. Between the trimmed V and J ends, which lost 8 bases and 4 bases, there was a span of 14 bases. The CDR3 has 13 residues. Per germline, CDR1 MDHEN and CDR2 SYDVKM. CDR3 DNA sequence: TGTGCCAGCGGGTCAGGAGGGATCTATGGCTACACCTTC. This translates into CASGSGGIYGYTF.

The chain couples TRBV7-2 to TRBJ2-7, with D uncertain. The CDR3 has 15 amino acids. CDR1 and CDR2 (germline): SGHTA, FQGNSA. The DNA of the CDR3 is TGTGCTACGTCCGTGGGGTTTGGCCCCTCCTACGAGCAGTACTTC. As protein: CATSVGFGPSYEQYF. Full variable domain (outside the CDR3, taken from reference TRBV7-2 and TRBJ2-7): GAGVSQSPSNKVTEKGKDVELRCDPISGHTALYWYRQSLGQGLEFLIYFQGNSAPDKSGLPSDRFSAERTGGSVSTLTIQRTQQEDSAVYLCATSVGFGPSYEQYFGPGTRLTVT.

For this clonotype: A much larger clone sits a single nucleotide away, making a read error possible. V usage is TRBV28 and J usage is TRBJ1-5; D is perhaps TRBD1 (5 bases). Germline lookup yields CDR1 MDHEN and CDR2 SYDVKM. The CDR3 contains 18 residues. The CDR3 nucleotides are TGTGACAGCAGCCCTGTAATAAGCGGGGCGCATAGCAATCAGCCCCAGCATTTT. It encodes CDSSPVISGAHSNQPQHF.

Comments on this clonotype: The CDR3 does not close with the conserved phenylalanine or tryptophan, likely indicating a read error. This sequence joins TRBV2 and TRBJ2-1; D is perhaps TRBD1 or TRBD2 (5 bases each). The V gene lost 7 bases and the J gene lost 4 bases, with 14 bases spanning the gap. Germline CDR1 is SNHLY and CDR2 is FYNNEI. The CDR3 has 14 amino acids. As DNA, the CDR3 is TGTGCCAGCACGGGGCAAGGCGGGTACAATGAGCAGTTCTCC. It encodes CASTGQGGYNEQFS.

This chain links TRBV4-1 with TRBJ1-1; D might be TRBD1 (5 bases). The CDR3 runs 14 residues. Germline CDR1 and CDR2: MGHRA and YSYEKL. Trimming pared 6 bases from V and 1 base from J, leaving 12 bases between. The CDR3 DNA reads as TGCGCCAGCAGTGGAATCGGGGGGAACACTGAAGCTTTCTTT. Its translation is CASSGIGGNTEAFF.

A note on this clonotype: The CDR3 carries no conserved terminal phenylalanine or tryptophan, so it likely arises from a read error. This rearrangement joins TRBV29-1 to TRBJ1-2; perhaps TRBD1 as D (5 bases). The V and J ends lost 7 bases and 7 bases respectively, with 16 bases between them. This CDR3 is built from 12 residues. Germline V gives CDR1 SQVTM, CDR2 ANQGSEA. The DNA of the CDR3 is TGCAGCGCTGTGACAGCGGGGCTTGGCTACACCCTC. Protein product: CSAVTAGLGYTL.

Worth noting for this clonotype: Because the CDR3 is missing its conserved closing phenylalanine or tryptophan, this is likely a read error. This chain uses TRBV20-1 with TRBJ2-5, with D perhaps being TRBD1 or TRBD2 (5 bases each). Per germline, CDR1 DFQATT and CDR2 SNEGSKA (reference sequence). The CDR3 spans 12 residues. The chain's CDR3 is CSAPRGVGAQYS. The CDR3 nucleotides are TGCAGCGCCCCCCGTGGGGTGGGGGCCCAGTACTCC.

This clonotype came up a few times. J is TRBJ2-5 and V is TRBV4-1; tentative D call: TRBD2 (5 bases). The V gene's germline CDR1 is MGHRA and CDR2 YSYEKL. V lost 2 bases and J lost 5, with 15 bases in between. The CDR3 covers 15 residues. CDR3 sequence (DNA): TGCGCCAGCAGCCAACCCGCAGGAGGCACGGAGACCCAGTACTTC. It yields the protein CASSQPAGGTETQYF.